This TCR beta chain was retrieved from a study of T-cell reconstitution after alpha-beta-depleted transplantation in children. Study-wide findings and caveats: A year post-transplant, T-cell counts and diversity derived mostly from newly produced T cells. Diversity of TCRbeta at day 60 was high in some patients, arising from surviving recipient T cells and thymic progenitors. The origin of alpha-beta T cells about two months after transplant was reportedly several hundred expanded graft clones.

The CDR3 length is 15 residues. J gave up 2 bases and V 6 bases, and 8 bases lay outside the gene matches. Germline loops: CDR1 DFQATT, CDR2 SNEGSKA (reference sequence). TCRbeta library construction was performed incorporating unique molecular identifiers. In TCRdb, the PCR reads were re-called with MiXCR into one record per CDR3 protein. The table lists around 580,000 distinct CDR3 sequences, about 23% of them singletons. This clonotype was observed a handful of times. Its antigen is as yet unknown. The V and J genes are TRBV20-1 and TRBJ2-2, with TRBD2 matching 8 bases. The TCR sequence derives from a boy in the first two years of life who had a stem cell transplant for acute myeloid leukemia, so the T cells may come from the graft donor. The starting material was PBMCs, mostly from graft donor cells, obtained 360 days after TCRalphabeta/CD19-depleted stem cell transplant. The DNA of the CDR3 is TGCAGTGCCTCAAACGGGGGGGCCAACACCGGGGAGCTGTTTTTT. Protein sequence: CSASNGGANTGELFF.